A selection of T cell receptor beta chains follows, all from one sample in a study of T cells in Graves' hyperthyroidism and ophthalmopathy. TCRdb independently ran MiXCR on the multiplex PCR reads; one entry per CDR3 protein. In the table there are about 600,000 distinct CDR3 sequences, more than 13% of which are singletons. Sequencing was done on a sample of blood. Every receptor here comes from a woman under 30 with Graves' ophthalmopathy. The CDR3 runs from the conserved cysteine through the conserved F or W. D genes are given only for firm matches. A clone size is listed for some rows: how often the clone was seen (once, few, many), or a class if it is expanded.

cdr3_nt | cdr3_aa | clone_size | j_call | d_call | v_call
TGTGCCAGCAGCGCTAGGACTAGCGGGGGTGAGCAGTTCTTC | CASSARTSGGEQFF | . | TRBJ2-1 | TRBD2 | TRBV9
TGCAGCGTTGGAGGGGACTATGGCTACACCTTC | CSVGGDYGYTF | few | TRBJ1-2 | . | TRBV29-1
TGTGCCAGTAGGTATCGGGACAGGGCGTACCGATATAGCAATCAGCCCCAGCATTTT | CASRYRDRAYRYSNQPQHF | many | TRBJ1-5 | TRBD1 | TRBV19
TGTGCCAGCAGCCGTACAGCGGGTACGCAGGGGTACGAGCAGTACTTC | CASSRTAGTQGYEQYF | many | TRBJ2-7 | . | TRBV3-1
TGCGCCAGCAGCCAAATAGCGGGATCGGCAGATACGCAGTATTTT | CASSQIAGSADTQYF | . | TRBJ2-3 | TRBD2 | TRBV4-3
TGTGCCAGCAGCTTGGGGACAGGTTCCGATGGCTACACCTTC | CASSLGTGSDGYTF | . | TRBJ1-2 | TRBD1 | TRBV7-9
TGCAGTGCAGATGTAGGGACTGAAGCTTTCTTT | CSADVGTEAFF | . | TRBJ1-1 | . | TRBV20-1
TGTGCCTGGAGTCGACAGGAGAACACTGAAGCTTTCTTT | CAWSRQENTEAFF | many | TRBJ1-1 | . | TRBV30
TGTGCCAGCAGTTCCTCTTTGAACACTGAAGCTTTCTTT | CASSSSLNTEAFF | few | TRBJ1-1 | . | TRBV12-3/TRBV12-4
TGTGCCAGCAGTTTCTCCTCCGGGACAGGACTCGGAGGGGGCTACACCTTC | CASSFSSGTGLGGGYTF | many | TRBJ1-2 | TRBD1 | TRBV6-2/TRBV6-3
TGTGCCAGCAGTTTCGGGGGGTACCACGAGCAGTACTTC | CASSFGGYHEQYF | . | TRBJ2-7 | TRBD2 | TRBV27
TGCAGTGCTAGAGACGGAAATCAGCCCCAGCATTTT | CSARDGNQPQHF | many | TRBJ1-5 | . | TRBV20-1
TGTGCCAGCAGTTTATCTGGCAGCCTTAACAATGAGCAGTTCTTC | CASSLSGSLNNEQFF | many | TRBJ2-1 | . | TRBV12-3/TRBV12-4
TGTGCCGGCAGTGACCGGGGGGCCTTCTACAATGAGCAGTTCTTC | CAGSDRGAFYNEQFF | . | TRBJ2-1 | . | TRBV6-1
TGCAGTGCTAGAGATTATCGTTCTAGCGATGAGCAGTTCTTC | CSARDYRSSDEQFF | . | TRBJ2-1 | . | TRBV20-1
TGTGCCACGCAGGGGCGGGAGGGCCAAGAGACCCAGTACTTC | CATQGREGQETQYF | . | TRBJ2-5 | TRBD2 | TRBV10-3
TGTGCCAGCTCACCGACAAGTAACTATGGCTACACCTTC | CASSPTSNYGYTF | many | TRBJ1-2 | . | TRBV18
TGTGCCAGCAGCGGGGCTAGCGGGAGGGCCTATGAGACCCAGTACTTC | CASSGASGRAYETQYF | many | TRBJ2-5 | TRBD2 | TRBV2
TGTGCCAGCAGTTTAACAGGCCATGGGGGGTATGGCTACACCTTC | CASSLTGHGGYGYTF | many | TRBJ1-2 | . | TRBV28
TGTGCCAGCAGTCTCCTCGGTGGGGTCCCAAACACAGATACGCAGTATTTT | CASSLLGGVPNTDTQYF | few | TRBJ2-3 | . | TRBV27
TGCAGTGCTGGGATGGGAACAGATACGCAGTATTTT | CSAGMGTDTQYF | many | TRBJ2-3 | . | TRBV20-1
TGTGCCAGCAGCCTCCAATCGAGCGGGATCGGGGGGCAGTTCTTC | CASSLQSSGIGGQFF | many | TRBJ2-1 | TRBD2 | TRBV7-6
TGTGCCAGCAGCGCTCACTCGAAGGGGAACACTGAAGCTTTCTTT | CASSAHSKGNTEAFF | . | TRBJ1-1 | . | TRBV9
TGTGCCAGCAGACCCAATGGACCAGCTGCCAATTGGAACACTGAAGCTTTCTTT | CASRPNGPAANWNTEAFF | many | TRBJ1-1 | . | TRBV3-1
TGCGCCAGCAGCTGGAGGGACTCCTACGAGCAGTACTTC | CASSWRDSYEQYF | . | TRBJ2-7 | . | TRBV5-1
TGTGCCTGGAGTGTCGCGGATCTTTCACCCCTCCACTTT | CAWSVADLSPLHF | few | TRBJ1-6 | . | TRBV30
TGTGCCAGCAGCACCCAAGAGACCCAGTACTTC | CASSTQETQYF | many | TRBJ2-5 | . | TRBV11-2
TGCGCCAGCAGCTTGGACCGCCTCGGAGCCCTCCACTTT | CASSLDRLGALHF | few | TRBJ1-6 | . | TRBV5-1
TGCGCCAGCAGCTTGGGGACAGGGGTAGGGAACACTGAAGCTTTCTTT | CASSLGTGVGNTEAFF | many | TRBJ1-1 | TRBD1 | TRBV5-1
TGTGCCAGCCGTCAACTCGGCCTCCTTGCAGGCTTTAACTATGGCTACACCTTC | CASRQLGLLAGFNYGYTF | many | TRBJ1-2 | . | TRBV2
TGTGCCAGCAGTGATCCCGCAGGGGAGTCTAACTATGGCTACACCTTC | CASSDPAGESNYGYTF | . | TRBJ1-2 | . | TRBV2
TGTGCCTGGAGTGCCCCCCTGACAGTGTCCTATGGCTACACCTTC | CAWSAPLTVSYGYTF | many | TRBJ1-2 | . | TRBV30
TGTGCCAGCAGACGGGATAGGCTAGGATACAATGAGCAGTTCTTC | CASRRDRLGYNEQFF | few | TRBJ2-1 | . | TRBV11-3
TGTGCCAGTAGTATTCGCAATGAGCAGTTCTTC | CASSIRNEQFF | many | TRBJ2-1 | . | TRBV19